What follows is one T cell receptor beta chain and its context. Its antigen remains unknown. The data stem from a study of T cell responses to AZD1222 COVID-19 vaccine. Study results and limitations: The study reported that nearly half of spike-specific TCRs target unmutated variant regions. After two AZD1222 doses, spike-specific TCR breadth and depth rose versus day 0.

Trimming removed 6 bases from V and 10 bases from J; junction bases left unmatched: 16. In germline, CDR1 is MDHEN, CDR2 SYDVKM. The CDR3 sequence is 16 residues long. Sequencing used immunoSEQ multiplex PCR; TCRdb keeps in-frame clones, though not all of them. Among fewer than 120,000 clones, over 85% were seen once, and the ten largest hold 15%. The TCR originated in an adult who received the AZD1222 COVID-19 vaccine. The rearrangement links TRBV28 to TRBJ1-5; 9 bases fit TRBD1. Sequences were derived from peripheral blood, sampled 28 days after the second AZD1222 dose. The CDR3 region has the DNA TGTGCCAGCAGGTGCTCGGGACAGGGTTTGTTTTGTCCCCAGCATTTT. This gives the protein CASRCSGQGLFCPQHF.